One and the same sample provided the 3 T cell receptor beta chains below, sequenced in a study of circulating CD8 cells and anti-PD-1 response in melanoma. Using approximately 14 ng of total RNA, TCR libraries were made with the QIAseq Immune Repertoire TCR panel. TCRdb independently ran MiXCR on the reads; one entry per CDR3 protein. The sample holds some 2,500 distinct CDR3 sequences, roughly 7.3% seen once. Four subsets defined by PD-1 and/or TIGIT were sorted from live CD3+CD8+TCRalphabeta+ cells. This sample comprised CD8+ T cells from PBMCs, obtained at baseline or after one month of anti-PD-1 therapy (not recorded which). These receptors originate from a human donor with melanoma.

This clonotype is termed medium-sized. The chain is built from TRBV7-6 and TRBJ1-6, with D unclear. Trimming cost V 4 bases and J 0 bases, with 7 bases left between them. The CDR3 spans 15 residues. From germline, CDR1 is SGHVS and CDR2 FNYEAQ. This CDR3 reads CASSWSSSYNSPLHF. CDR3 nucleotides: TGTGCCAGCAGCTGGAGCTCCTCCTATAATTCACCCCTCCACTTT.

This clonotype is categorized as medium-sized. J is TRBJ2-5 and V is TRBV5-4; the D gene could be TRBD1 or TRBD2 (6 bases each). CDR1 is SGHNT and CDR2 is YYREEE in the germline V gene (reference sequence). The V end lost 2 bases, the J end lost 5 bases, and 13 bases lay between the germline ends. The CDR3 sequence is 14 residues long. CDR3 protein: CASSFGGGRETQYF. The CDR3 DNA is TGTGCCAGCAGCTTCGGAGGGGGGCGGGAGACCCAGTACTTC.

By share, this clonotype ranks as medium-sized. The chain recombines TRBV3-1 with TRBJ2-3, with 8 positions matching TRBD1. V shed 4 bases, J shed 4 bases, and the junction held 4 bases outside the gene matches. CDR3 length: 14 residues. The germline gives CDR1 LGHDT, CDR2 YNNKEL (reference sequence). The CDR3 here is CASSPDRGPDTQYF. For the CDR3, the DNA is TGTGCCAGCAGCCCTGACAGGGGCCCAGATACGCAGTATTTT.